The sequence of this TCR beta chain was determined in a study of T cell changes during pregnancy in multiple sclerosis. Method: immunoSEQ multiplex PCR; TCRdb's copy keeps in-frame clones and lacks some. The sample carries some 40,000 clones, roughly 90% recorded once. This CDR3 is 13 amino acids long. The V gene lost 5 bases and the J gene lost 4 bases, with 12 bases spanning the gap. From germline, CDR1 is SGHTA and CDR2 FQGNSA. The clonotype comes from a female donor in good health, enrolled as a control in a pregnancy study. The chain recombines TRBV7-2 with TRBJ2-7; no clear D. This specimen was peripheral blood, taken in the second trimester of pregnancy. The DNA for the CDR3 is TGTGCCAGCAGCCTTCATCCCCGGTACGAGCAGTACTTC. As protein: CASSLHPRYEQYF.